The sequence of this T cell receptor beta chain was determined in a study of blood T cell dynamics during melanoma immunotherapy. The germline V gene encodes CDR1 SGHAT and CDR2 FQNNGV. Trimming pared 5 bases from V and 5 bases from J, leaving 12 bases between. The CDR3 has 14 residues. Profiled with immunoSEQ multiplex PCR; TCRdb holds only in-frame clones, not every one. The profile covers some 9,900 clones, with roughly nine tenths appearing a single time and about 9.5% taken by the ten largest. Time point of the sample: pre-treatment baseline. The chain employs TRBV11-2 and TRBJ1-4, with D tentatively TRBD1 (5 bases). This receptor was taken from a human donor with melanoma. Specimen: blood, collected from a patient treated with checkpoint blockade. For the CDR3, the DNA is TGTGCCAGCAGCCGGGACGTGGGAAATGAAAAACTGTTTTTT. Protein product: CASSRDVGNEKLFF.